This T cell receptor (beta chain) appears in the sequencing data of a study of control samples from healthy donors and cancer patients. Here immunoSEQ multiplex PCR was the method, and the copy in TCRdb shows in-frame clones only, minus some. The repertoire holds roughly 130,000 clones, with around 90% as singletons. This CDR3 is built from 13 residues. Trimming took 0 bases from V and 4 from J, leaving 6 bases between them. The sequencing input was blood. The V call is TRBV12-3 or TRBV12-4, the J call TRBJ1-2, with D maybe TRBD1 (5 bases). This clonotype was obtained from a man in his late teens or twenties in good health. DNA of the CDR3: TGTGCCAGCAGTTTAGCAGGGACCTATGGCTACACCTTC. Amino acid sequence: CASSLAGTYGYTF.